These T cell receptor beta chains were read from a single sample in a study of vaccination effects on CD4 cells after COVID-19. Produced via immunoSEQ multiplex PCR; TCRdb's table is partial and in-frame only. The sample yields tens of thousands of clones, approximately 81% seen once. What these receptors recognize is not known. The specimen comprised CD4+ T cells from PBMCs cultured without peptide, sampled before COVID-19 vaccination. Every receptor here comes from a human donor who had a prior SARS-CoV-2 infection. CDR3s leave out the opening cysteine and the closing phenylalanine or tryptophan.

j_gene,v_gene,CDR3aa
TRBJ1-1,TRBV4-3,ASSQVSGSGTEAF
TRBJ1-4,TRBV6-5,ASSEARQDEKLF
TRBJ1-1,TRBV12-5,ASGLGHPQGDTEAF
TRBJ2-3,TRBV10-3,AIGLDPGGAGTDTQY
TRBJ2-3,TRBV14,ASEPWGGDTQY
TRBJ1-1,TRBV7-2,ASSASGRMGTEAF
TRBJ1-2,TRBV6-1,ASSDPHPGTGDYT
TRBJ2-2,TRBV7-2,ASSWDRGGSGELF
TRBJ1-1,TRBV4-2,ASSAGTEAF
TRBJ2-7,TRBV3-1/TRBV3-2,ASSTRRTSGGYEQY
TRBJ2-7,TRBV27,ASSPRIGLYEQY
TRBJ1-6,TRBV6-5,ASSSTGRNSPLH
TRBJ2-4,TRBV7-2,ASSPSPGNIQY
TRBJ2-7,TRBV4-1,ASSQAYPRLLVYEQY
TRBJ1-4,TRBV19,ASSRGGVTGTTNEKLF
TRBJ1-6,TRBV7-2,ASSPDRGRSPLH
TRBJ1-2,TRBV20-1,SASGRALTLPEGYT
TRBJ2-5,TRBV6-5,ASTEGGQETQY
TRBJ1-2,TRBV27,ASSLSKRFGGTGDYGYT
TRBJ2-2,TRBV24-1,ATSDRTSGYSGELF
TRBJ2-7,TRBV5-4,ASSVMSSGTVSYEQY
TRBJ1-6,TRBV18,ASSRPGQGFSSPLH
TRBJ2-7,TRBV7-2,ASSRLKVHEQY
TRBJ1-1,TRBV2,ASRTNPGAGTEAF
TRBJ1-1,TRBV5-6,ASSWGGTGGNTEAF
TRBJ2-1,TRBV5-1,ASSEGWGRVPASSYNEQF
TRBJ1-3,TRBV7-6,ASSLGAWDGSGNTIY
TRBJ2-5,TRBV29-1,SVRDRVRETQY
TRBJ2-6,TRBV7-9,ASNRGTDSGANVLT